The sequence of this TCR beta chain was determined in a study of T cells in Graves' hyperthyroidism and ophthalmopathy. Study-wide context: Blood from the periphery was taken at initial diagnosis, before any treatment. Findings and caveats of the study: Ophthalmopathy was model-predicted a median roughly six months pre-onset.

This CDR3 has 17 amino acids. CDR1 and CDR2 from the germline V gene are MNHNS and SASEGT. The V gene lost 7 bases and the J gene lost 0 bases, with 21 bases spanning the gap. This clonotype was observed at least ten times. Antigen: not known. Researchers took RNA transcripts and amplified the TCR beta CDR3 regions from them. HTBI primers were the set used in a first-round RT-PCR of the TCR CDR3. Each CDR3 protein gets one entry after TCRdb re-called the multiplex PCR reads with MiXCR. The profile shows a few hundred thousand distinct CDR3 sequences, around 13% of them singletons. Diagnoses were made from clinical symptoms, serum measures (thyroxine and TRAb), thyroid ultrasound and orbital computed tomography. The PBMCs studied were ones that came from about 9.9 ml fresh peripheral blood.

This chain uses TRBV6-1 with TRBJ1-1; no clear D gene. The clonotype originates from a woman aged 18-29 years with Graves' hyperthyroidism. Sequencing was performed on blood. This CDR3 is CASIPPPTRSMNTEAFF. The CDR3 nucleotides read TGTGCCAGCATTCCCCCCCCCACCAGGTCCATGAACACTGAAGCTTTCTTT.